What follows are 24 T cell receptor beta chains derived from one specimen sequenced in a study of a mutant IDH1 vaccine in newly diagnosed glioma. TCRdb keeps only in-frame clones here, not all; method: immunoSEQ multiplex PCR. The sample carries under 65,000 clones, about 82% recorded once. Indicated time point: baseline, week 1 (first vaccination visit). The treatment denotes: pre-vaccination baseline after standard-of-care therapy. Material: PBMCs, obtained from a glioma patient treated with radiotherapy, temozolomide or both. The receptors stem from a man aged 18 to 30 with glioma.

J is TRBJ2-2 and V is TRBV2, with no clear D. The V gene lost 1 base and the J gene lost 0 bases, with 6 bases spanning the gap. The V gene's germline CDR1 is SNHLY and CDR2 FYNNEI. CDR3 length: 15 amino acids. CDR3 sequence: CASSEGAANTGELFF. DNA for the CDR3: TGTGCCAGCAGTGAAGGTGCGGCGAACACCGGGGAGCTGTTTTTT.

The genes are TRBV5-1 and TRBJ2-3, with a possible D match to TRBD1 (5 bases). The CDR3 is 15 residues long. Germline V lookup: CDR1 SGHRS, CDR2 YFSETQ. V lost 4 bases to trimming and J lost 4 bases, with 16 bases between them. The CDR3 nucleotides are TGCGCCAGCAGCCCTGGGTGGGGCGGCGCAGATACGCAGTATTTT. It specifies CASSPGWGGADTQYF.

The V call is TRBV7-6, the J call TRBJ2-7, with D possibly matching TRBD1 (6 bases). V lost 1 base and J lost 1, with 14 bases in between. Germline CDR1 is SGHVS and CDR2 is FNYEAQ. The CDR3 has 16 residues. The CDR3 reads CASSLGFAQGSYEQYF. CDR3 nucleotide sequence: TGTGCCAGCAGCTTAGGGTTTGCCCAGGGGTCCTACGAGCAGTACTTC.

This chain connects TRBV18 to TRBJ1-1, with D possibly matching TRBD1 (6 bases). Germline V lookup: CDR1 KGHSH, CDR2 LQKENI. This CDR3 comprises 16 residues. The V end was cut by 2 bases, the J end by 4 bases, with 17 bases between. CDR3 in DNA: TGTGCCAGCTCACCAGAGGAGACAGGCGGGGCCACTGAAGCTTTCTTT. The encoded protein is CASSPEETGGATEAFF. The complete variable domain, with remaining parts taken from reference TRBV18 and TRBJ1-1, reads NAGVMQNPRHLVRRRGQEARLRCSPMKGHSHVYWYRQLPEEGLKFMVYLQKENIIDESGMPKERFSAEFPKEGPSILRIQQVVRGDSAAYFCASSPEETGGATEAFFGQGTRLTVV.

For the CDR3, the DNA is TGTGCCAGCAGCTTATACTCGGCAACTAATGAAAAACTGTTTTTT. This codes for CASSLYSATNEKLFF. This chain joins TRBV7-9 and TRBJ1-4; D remains unclear. CDR1 and CDR2 (germline): SEHNR, FQNEAQ (reference sequence). Trimming removed 2 bases at V and 0 bases at J, with 7 bases between. The length of the CDR3 is 15 residues.

V is TRBV10-3 and J is TRBJ2-2, with D possibly being TRBD1 (6 bases). V lost 7 bases and J lost 4, with 16 bases in between. CDR1 is ENHRY, CDR2 SYGVKD, per germline. The CDR3 contains 15 residues. The CDR3 is CAINEPGVGTGELFF. Written as DNA, the CDR3 is TGTGCCATCAACGAGCCAGGGGTAGGCACCGGGGAGCTGTTTTTT.

The V call is TRBV11-1, the J call TRBJ2-2, with 8 positions matching TRBD1. Germline values: CDR1 SGHAT, CDR2 FQDESV (reference sequence). V lost 6 bases to trimming and J lost 2 bases; unmatched junction nucleotides: 11. CDR3 size: 17 residues. The CDR3 sequence is CASRQRTGTQNTGELFF. CDR3 nucleotides: TGTGCCAGCAGACAGAGGACAGGGACCCAAAACACCGGGGAGCTGTTTTTT.

The chain combines TRBV5-1 with TRBJ1-1, with D perhaps TRBD1 (5 bases). CDR1 is SGHRS and CDR2 is YFSETQ in the germline V gene. The CDR3 sequence is 17 residues long. V lost 4 bases and J 0 bases, leaving 19 bases between the germline ends. The CDR3 bases are TGCGCCAGCAGCCCCAAGTGGGGCTTGACAGTGAACACTGAAGCTTTCTTT. It encodes CASSPKWGLTVNTEAFF.

The V call is TRBV7-2, the J call TRBJ2-2; 9 bases agree with TRBD1. J lost 5 bases, V lost 6 bases, and 4 bases had no gene match. In germline, CDR1 is SGHTA, CDR2 FQGNSA. The CDR3 spans 14 residues. The CDR3 here is CASSFDRGTGELFF. CDR3 nucleotides: TGTGCCAGCAGTTTTGACAGGGGGACCGGGGAGCTGTTTTTT. Supplemented by reference TRBV7-2 and TRBJ2-2, the full variable domain reads GAGVSQSPSNKVTEKGKDVELRCDPISGHTALYWYRQSLGQGLEFLIYFQGNSAPDKSGLPSDRFSAERTGGSVSTLTIQRTQQEDSAVYLCASSFDRGTGELFFGEGSRLTVL.

The DNA of the CDR3 is TGTGCCAGCAGTCAAGACCTTACTTCGGGACCTGAAGCTTTCTTT. Its protein product is CASSQDLTSGPEAFF. This chain joins TRBV2 and TRBJ1-1; D is possibly TRBD1 (5 bases). Germline V gene data show CDR1 as SNHLY and CDR2 as FYNNEI. Trimming left V 5 bases short and J 6 bases short, with 19 bases between. CDR3 length equals 15 residues.

V and J are TRBV10-3 and TRBJ2-7; D is unresolved. The length of the CDR3 is 17 residues. The germline CDR1 and CDR2 sequences are ENHRY and SYGVKD. The V gene lost 0 bases and the J gene lost 0 bases, with 15 bases spanning the gap. Written as DNA, the CDR3 is TGTGCCATCAGTGAGTCTCTCGGGCAGGCCTCCTCCTACGAGCAGTACTTC. It translates to CAISESLGQASSYEQYF.

This chain joins TRBV30 and TRBJ1-2, with D possibly being TRBD1 (5 bases). Germline CDR1 reads GTSNPN; CDR2 reads SVGIG (reference sequence). This CDR3 region has 16 residues. V was pared by 3 bases and J by 2 bases, with 19 bases between. The CDR3 bases are TGTGCCTGGAGCGGTATAAACAGGTTTCTGAACTATGGCTACACCTTC. Translation gives CAWSGINRFLNYGYTF.

This clone occurred once. The chain couples TRBV15 to TRBJ2-1, with 8 positions matching TRBD2. V lost 3 bases to trimming and J lost 4 bases; unmatched junction nucleotides: 14. This CDR3 has 18 residues. Germline CDR1 is LNHNV and CDR2 is YYDKDF (reference sequence). The chain's CDR3 is CATSSVNPGLAAYNEQFF. In DNA, the CDR3 is TGTGCCACCAGCAGTGTTAACCCCGGACTAGCAGCTTACAATGAGCAGTTCTTC.

This chain links TRBV7-8 with TRBJ2-6, with D possibly matching TRBD2 (5 bases). Germline V gene sequence: CDR1 SGHVS, CDR2 FQNEAQ. The CDR3 sequence is 15 residues long. Trimming shortened V by 3 bases and J by 4 bases, and 10 bases separated the two germline ends. CDR3 amino acids: CASSLEESGANVLTF. Here the CDR3 DNA reads TGTGCCAGCAGCTTGGAGGAATCGGGGGCCAACGTCCTGACTTTC.

The J gene is TRBJ2-7, the V gene TRBV30; TRBD1 aligns across 10 bases. Germline CDR1 is GTSNPN and CDR2 is SVGIG (reference sequence). Trimming took 6 bases from V and 3 from J; bases not matched to a gene: 11. There are 15 residues in the CDR3. The CDR3 DNA sequence: TGTGCCTGTAGAACCGGGACAGGGGTTCGCTACGAGCAGTACTTC. Translated: CACRTGTGVRYEQYF.

The rearrangement links TRBV4-1 to TRBJ1-1; unclear D gene. Germline V gene data show CDR1 as MGHRA and CDR2 as YSYEKL. The CDR3 contains 13 residues. The germline V and J ends were trimmed by 0 bases and 7 bases, with 9 bases remaining between them. The CDR3 spells CASSQEAGNEAFF. The CDR3 nucleotides read TGCGCCAGCAGCCAAGAAGCAGGTAATGAAGCTTTCTTT.

V is TRBV4-3 and J is TRBJ2-3; D is uncertain. V was shortened by 4 bases and J by 6 bases, with 11 bases between the two germline ends. Germline CDR1 is LGHNA and CDR2 is YSLEER. The CDR3 contains 13 residues. CDR3 sequence reads: CASSRGRTDTQYF. As DNA, the CDR3 is TGCGCCAGCAGCCGCGGCAGGACCGATACGCAGTATTTT.

Only one count was recorded for this clone. The chain recombines TRBV2 with TRBJ1-1; no clear D gene. CDR1 is SNHLY and CDR2 is FYNNEI in the germline V gene. This CDR3 has 15 amino acids. Trimming pared 5 bases from V and 5 bases from J, leaving 18 bases between. CDR3 region: CASSLTAPGSTEAFF. The CDR3 DNA reads TGTGCCAGCAGTCTTACGGCACCGGGGAGTACTGAAGCTTTCTTT.

The chain couples TRBV27 to TRBJ1-2; D uncertain. Germline CDR1 MNHEY, CDR2 SMNVEV (reference sequence). The CDR3 is made up of 13 amino acids. V lost 2 bases to trimming and J lost 3 bases, with 7 bases between them. The CDR3 DNA sequence: TGTGCCAGCAGTTTAAGGGTAGACTATGGCTACACCTTC. Translation: CASSLRVDYGYTF.

V and J are TRBV28 and TRBJ1-2; D gene uncertain. This CDR3 is built from 14 residues. V shed 3 bases and J shed 5 bases, with 13 bases lying between them. CDR1 MDHEN and CDR2 SYDVKM come from the germline V gene. CDR3 sequence reads: CASSFNWLSYGYTF. In DNA, the CDR3 is TGTGCCAGCAGTTTTAATTGGCTTTCTTATGGCTACACCTTC.

V is TRBV29-1 and J is TRBJ2-5, with 8 bases aligning to TRBD2. V lost 7 bases to trimming and J lost 2 bases; unmatched junction nucleotides: 12. CDR3 size: 15 residues. Germline CDR1 SQVTM, CDR2 ANQGSEA. Here the CDR3 DNA reads TGCAGCGCCCTAATGGGGGCGGGGGGACAAGAGACCCAGTACTTC. Protein product: CSALMGAGGQETQYF.

V gene TRBV4-1 combines with J gene TRBJ2-3, with 13 bases fitting TRBD2. V dropped 1 base and J dropped 4; count of bases not matched to a gene: 8. Germline lookup yields CDR1 MGHRA and CDR2 YSYEKL. The CDR3 extends over 18 amino acids. The CDR3 region is CASSQGVLAGGPPDTQYF. The CDR3 nucleotides read TGCGCCAGCAGCCAAGGGGTACTAGCGGGAGGGCCCCCAGATACGCAGTATTTT.

This clone was counted a single time. The gene calls are TRBV6-6 and TRBJ2-7; D tentatively fits TRBD1 or TRBD2 (6 bases each). This CDR3 has 14 amino acids. V lost 5 bases, J lost 3 bases, and 14 bases lay in between. Germline CDR1 and CDR2: MNHNY and SVGAGI (reference sequence). The CDR3, as DNA: TGTGCCAGCAGTGGGTCCGGGGGCCACTACGAGCAGTACTTC. Translation gives CASSGSGGHYEQYF.

The chain couples TRBV10-3 to TRBJ2-7; weak D call: TRBD2 (5 bases). The germline V gene encodes CDR1 ENHRY and CDR2 SYGVKD. Trimming stripped 0 bases from V and 5 bases from J, with 5 bases between. This CDR3 has 12 residues. The CDR3: CAISESGDEQYF. CDR3 in DNA: TGTGCCATCAGTGAGTCCGGGGACGAGCAGTACTTC.